This T cell receptor beta chain was identified in a study of cytomegalovirus exposure and HLA in healthy donors. Study at large: HLA-typed donors were the source of about 85 million unique TCRs held in an early data release. Study results and caveats: In vitro testing confirmed three CMV-associated chains as specific for CMV antigens.

The PCR was carried out with 60 Vbeta primers and 13 Jbeta primers. The table came from immunoSEQ multiplex PCR; TCRdb's copy has only in-frame clones and leaves some out. The table includes roughly 190,000 clones, 75% to 90% detected once. The V and J ends lost 6 bases and 8 bases respectively, with 16 bases between them. The CDR3 totals 13 residues. The V gene's germline CDR1 is MDHEN and CDR2 SYDVKM. Remarks on this clone: What it recognizes is unknown.

The sequence was collected from a man between 35 and 55 years old in good health and CMV-seropositive. The J gene is TRBJ1-2, the V gene TRBV28; D may be TRBD1 (6 bases). Sequencing used PBMCs. The CDR3 region is CASSPGGARGYTF. DNA of the CDR3: TGTGCCAGCAGCCCGGGGGGGGCGAGGGGCTACACCTTC.